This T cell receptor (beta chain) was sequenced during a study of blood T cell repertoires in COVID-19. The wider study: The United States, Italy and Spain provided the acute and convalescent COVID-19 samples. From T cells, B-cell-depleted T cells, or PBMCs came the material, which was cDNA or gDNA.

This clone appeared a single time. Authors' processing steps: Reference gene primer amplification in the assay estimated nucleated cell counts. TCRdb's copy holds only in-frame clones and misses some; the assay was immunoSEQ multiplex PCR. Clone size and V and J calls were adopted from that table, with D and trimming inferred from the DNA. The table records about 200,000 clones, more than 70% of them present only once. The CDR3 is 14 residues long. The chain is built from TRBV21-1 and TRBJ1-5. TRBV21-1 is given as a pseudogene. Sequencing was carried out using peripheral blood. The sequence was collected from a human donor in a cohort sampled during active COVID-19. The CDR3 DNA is TGTGCCAGCAGTTCGGGGTATTTGCATCAGCCCCAGCATTTT. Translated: CASSSGYLHQPQHF.